This record covers a single T cell receptor beta chain. Its antigen is not identified. When sampled, the donors appeared nominally healthy, though they likely had unrecorded immune exposures. The sample belongs to a study of cytomegalovirus exposure and HLA in healthy donors. The primer mix had 60 Vbeta and 13 Jbeta primers. TCRdb keeps only in-frame clones here, not all; method: immunoSEQ multiplex PCR. The sample comprises tens of thousands of clones, around 76% of which are singletons, and about a fifth rests with the top ten. This CDR3 is 15 amino acids long. Germline CDR1 is SNHLY and CDR2 is FYNNEI. Trimming removed 9 bases from V and 1 base from J; junction bases left unmatched: 9. The study, taken as a whole, reports: Researchers reported in a later analysis that common viral pathogens appeared linked to several top clusters. Later analysis showed most CMV-associated TCR beta chains appearing HLA-restricted. Sequence variants that were highly shared formed a cluster that was likely a sequencing artifact.

This TCR derives from a woman aged 30 to 39 in good health and CMV-seropositive. The material sequenced was PBMCs. The genes are TRBV2 and TRBJ1-1; the match to TRBD1 covers 9 bases. The CDR3 nucleotides are TGTGCCAGTAGAGAAACAGGGGGCTGGAACACTGAAGCTTTCTTT. Protein sequence: CASRETGGWNTEAFF.